The 25 T cell receptor beta chains listed next were all sequenced from one sample in a study of control samples from healthy donors and cancer patients. Some clones are missing from TCRdb's copy, which holds only in-frame ones; the method was immunoSEQ multiplex PCR. Found here are 100,000 to 150,000 clones, over 75% of them singletons; the top ten hold around 1.8%. Sequenced: blood. The receptors stem from a man between 18 and 29 years old in good health.

CDR3 residues: CATQSDSPTYEQYF. As DNA, the CDR3 is TGTGCCACCCAATCCGACAGCCCCACATACGAGCAGTACTTC. This chain connects TRBV24-1 to TRBJ2-7; possible D gene TRBD1, 5 bases. Germline V gene data show CDR1 as KGHDR and CDR2 as SFDVKD. V lost 9 bases, J lost 4 bases, and 18 bases lay in between. This CDR3 is 14 amino acids long.

The chain uses TRBV6-5 and TRBJ1-1; maybe TRBD1 (5 bases). The germline V gene encodes CDR1 MNHEY and CDR2 SVGAGI. V was pared by 7 bases and J by 7 bases, with 16 bases between. The CDR3 has 13 amino acids. The CDR3 is CASTRGGGGEAFF. The CDR3 DNA reads TGTGCCAGCACCCGTGGTGGGGGTGGTGAAGCTTTCTTT.

The chain couples TRBV5-4 to TRBJ1-3, with D unresolved. V was cut by 3 bases and J by 0 bases, with 10 bases left in between. CDR1 is SGHNT and CDR2 is YYREEE in the germline V gene (reference sequence). This CDR3 has 15 residues. CDR3 region: CASSSQASSGNTIYF. CDR3 in DNA: TGTGCCAGCAGCTCCCAAGCGTCCTCTGGAAACACCATATATTTT.

The gene calls are TRBV3-1 (or the pseudogene TRBV3-2) and TRBJ1-2; D is uncertain. Germline CDR1 is LGHDT and CDR2 is YNNKEL (reference sequence). The CDR3 loop spans 14 amino acids. With 2 bases removed from V and 2 bases from J, the gap between germline ends came to 9 bases. CDR3 sequence: CASSQNGPNYGYTF. The CDR3 DNA reads TGTGCCAGCAGCCAAAACGGGCCGAACTATGGCTACACCTTC.

V gene TRBV5-1 combines with J gene TRBJ1-1; D remains ambiguous. Germline V CDR1 and CDR2: SGHRS, YFSETQ. This CDR3 is built from 13 residues. Trimming pared 2 bases from V and 1 base from J, leaving 6 bases between. CDR3: CASSFWGNTEAFF. The CDR3 DNA sequence: TGCGCCAGCAGCTTTTGGGGGAACACTGAAGCTTTCTTT.

J is TRBJ2-5 and V is TRBV6-5, with D possibly being TRBD2 (5 bases). Germline values: CDR1 MNHEY, CDR2 SVGAGI. The CDR3 has 11 residues. V was pared by 7 bases and J by 3 bases, with 6 bases between. CDR3 loop: CASKGEETQYF. CDR3 bases: TGTGCCAGCAAGGGAGAAGAGACCCAGTACTTC.

The genes are TRBV30 and TRBJ2-5, with 10 positions matching TRBD2. There are 16 residues in the CDR3. The trim removed 0 bases at V and 5 bases at J, leaving 9 bases unmatched. Germline assignment: CDR1 GTSNPN and CDR2 SVGIG (reference sequence). CDR3 protein: CAWSVIAGGSRETQYF. The DNA of the CDR3 is TGTGCCTGGAGTGTAATAGCGGGAGGTTCCCGCGAGACCCAGTACTTC. Drawing the rest from reference TRBV30 and TRBJ2-5, the complete variable domain is SQTIHQWPATLVQPVGSPLSLECTVEGTSNPNLYWYRQAAGRGLQLLFYSVGIGQISSEVPQNLSASRPQDRQFILSSKKLLLSDSGFYLCAWSVIAGGSRETQYFGPGTRLLVL.

The chain carries TRBV10-3 and TRBJ2-7; D call uncertain. V lost 4 bases, J lost 3 bases, and 7 bases lay in between. This CDR3 region has 12 residues. Germline CDR1 and CDR2: ENHRY and SYGVKD. The CDR3 DNA is TGTGCCATCAGTGGCTTTGACTACGAGCAGTACTTC. Translation: CAISGFDYEQYF.

This rearrangement joins TRBV10-3 to TRBJ2-2; TRBD1 matches at 8 bases. This CDR3 has 14 residues. With V trimmed by 7 bases and J by 1 base, 2 bases remained unmatched. The germline CDR1 and CDR2 sequences are ENHRY and SYGVKD. CDR3 nucleotide sequence: TGTGCCATCACGGACAGGGAGAACACCGGGGAGCTGTTTTTT. It codes for CAITDRENTGELFF.

This clone is a singleton in its sample. The genes are TRBV9 and TRBJ2-1; 7 bases are a match to TRBD1. CDR1 and CDR2 from the germline V gene are SGDLS and YYNGEE. The V segment lost 2 bases and the J segment 4 bases; nucleotides outside the gene matches: 12. The CDR3 runs to 17 residues. The CDR3 protein is CASSVSPRGSLYNEQFF. DNA for the CDR3: TGTGCCAGCAGCGTGAGCCCCAGGGGGTCATTATACAATGAGCAGTTCTTC. The full variable domain, rest sourced from reference TRBV9 and TRBJ2-1, is DSGVTQTPKHLITATGQRVTLRCSPRSGDLSVYWYQQSLDQGLQFLIQYYNGEERAKGNILERFSAQQFPDLHSELNLSSLELGDSALYFCASSVSPRGSLYNEQFFGPGTRLTVL.

The chain combines TRBV7-3 with TRBJ2-7, with D possibly TRBD2 on 6 matching bases. This CDR3 has 14 residues. Trimming pared 2 bases from V and 3 bases from J, leaving 11 bases between. CDR1 and CDR2 (germline): SGHTA, FQGTGA. The CDR3 nucleotides read TGTGCCAGCAGCTTAGCGGGACCCAACTACGAGCAGTACTTC. It codes for CASSLAGPNYEQYF. The full variable domain, with the rest looked up from reference TRBV7-3 and TRBJ2-7, is GAGVSQTPSNKVTEKGKYVELRCDPISGHTALYWYRQSLGQGPEFLIYFQGTGAADDSGLPNDRFFAVRPEGSVSTLKIQRTERGDSAVYLCASSLAGPNYEQYFGPGTRLTVT.

V and J are TRBV27 and TRBJ1-1; possibly TRBD1 for D (5 bases). Germline-derived CDR1 and CDR2 are MNHEY and SMNVEV (reference sequence). V lost 5 bases to trimming and J lost 0 bases, with 16 bases between them. The length of the CDR3 is 16 residues. CDR3 DNA sequence: TGTGCCAGCAGTATGGGGACCGCGGGTGTGAACACTGAAGCTTTCTTT. Translated, it gives CASSMGTAGVNTEAFF.

V and J are TRBV25-1 and TRBJ2-2; the match to TRBD2 covers 8 bases. This CDR3 comprises 16 residues. Germline CDR1 is MGHDK and CDR2 is SYGVNS. The J segment lost 0 bases and the V segment lost 10 bases, leaving 10 bases of the junction unmatched. This CDR3 reads CATRGSGIANTGELFF. CDR3 DNA sequence: TGTGCCACCCGGGGTAGCGGGATCGCGAACACCGGGGAGCTGTTTTTT.

The chain links TRBV28 to TRBJ2-1; 12 nucleotides agree with TRBD2. CDR3 size: 17 residues. CDR1 MDHEN and CDR2 SYDVKM come from the germline V gene. With 2 bases clipped from V and 0 bases from J, the junction kept 2 bases outside the gene matches. This CDR3 is CASSLTSGRTSYNEQFF. The CDR3 nucleotides are TGTGCCAGCAGTTTAACTAGCGGGAGGACCTCCTACAATGAGCAGTTCTTC.

The rearrangement uses TRBV7-2 and TRBJ1-2; tentative D call: TRBD1 (6 bases). V was shortened by 1 base and J by 5 bases, with 14 bases between the two germline ends. This CDR3 is built from 15 residues. Germline CDR1 and CDR2: SGHTA and FQGNSA. DNA of the CDR3: TGTGCCAGCAGCTTAGTCGGTGCAGGGGAATATGGCTACACCTTC. Its translation is CASSLVGAGEYGYTF. Complete variable domain (other parts from reference TRBV7-2 and TRBJ1-2): GAGVSQSPSNKVTEKGKDVELRCDPISGHTALYWYRQSLGQGLEFLIYFQGNSAPDKSGLPSDRFSAERTGGSVSTLTIQRTQQEDSAVYLCASSLVGAGEYGYTFGSGTRLTVV.

Worth noting for this clone: This may be a read error, as it is one base from a much larger clone. Here the CDR3 DNA reads TGTGCCAGCAGCCCATGGGGCACAGATACGCAGTATTTT. Its protein is CASSPWGTDTQYF. The chain links TRBV9 to TRBJ2-3; D unclear. The CDR3 spans 13 residues. The germline V and J ends were trimmed by 4 bases and 1 base, with 7 bases remaining between them. Germline V gene lookup returns CDR1 SGDLS and CDR2 YYNGEE. Full variable domain (missing parts from reference TRBV9 and TRBJ2-3): DSGVTQTPKHLITATGQRVTLRCSPRSGDLSVYWYQQSLDQGLQFLIQYYNGEERAKGNILERFSAQQFPDLHSELNLSSLELGDSALYFCASSPWGTDTQYFGPGTRLTVL.

The rearrangement uses TRBV18 and TRBJ1-6, with D unresolved. CDR3 size: 19 residues. V was pared by 2 bases and J by 7 bases, with 24 bases between. Germline CDR1 reads KGHSH; CDR2 reads LQKENI. This CDR3 reads CASSPSLRRRISGNSPLHF. The CDR3 DNA is TGTGCCAGCTCACCATCTCTCCGCCGAAGGATATCGGGGAATTCACCCCTCCACTTT.

The chain couples TRBV7-9 to TRBJ1-2; 7 bases are a match to TRBD1. J lost 7 bases, V lost 5 bases, and 13 bases had no gene match. This CDR3 contains 15 residues. Germline V gene lookup returns CDR1 SEHNR and CDR2 FQNEAQ (reference sequence). CDR3 protein: CASSQNEGARSGYTF. The CDR3 coding sequence is TGTGCCAGCAGCCAAAACGAGGGGGCGCGGAGTGGCTACACCTTC.

V and J are TRBV23-1 and TRBJ1-2; 9 bases map to TRBD1. TRBV23-1 is known as an ORF, though its function is uncertain. CDR3 length equals 13 residues. Germline trimming cut 9 bases from V and 4 bases from J; bases unmatched to any gene: 6. In DNA, the CDR3 is TGCGCCAGATTACAGGGGGCAGGCTATGGCTACACCTTC. It yields the protein CARLQGAGYGYTF.

This clone was seen a handful of times. The rearrangement uses TRBV9 and TRBJ2-1; the D is unclear. CDR3 length equals 13 residues. Trimming stripped 3 bases from V and 8 bases from J, with 12 bases between. CDR1 is SGDLS, CDR2 YYNGEE, per germline. The CDR3 loop is CASSGPSFYEQFF. In nucleotides, the CDR3 is TGTGCCAGCAGCGGCCCTAGTTTCTATGAGCAGTTCTTC.

The V gene is TRBV3-1 (or the pseudogene TRBV3-2), the J gene TRBJ1-5; tentatively, D is TRBD1 (5 bases). Trimming left V 1 base short and J 0 bases short, with 16 bases between. This CDR3 contains 18 residues. Germline V gene sequence: CDR1 LGHDT, CDR2 YNNKEL (reference sequence). The DNA of the CDR3 is TGTGCCAGCAGCCAAGGAAGGAGGGGATTCTTTAGCAATCAGCCCCAGCATTTT. It encodes CASSQGRRGFFSNQPQHF.

The V and J genes are TRBV6-5 and TRBJ2-7; perhaps TRBD2 as D (7 bases). Looked up from germline, CDR1 is MNHEY and CDR2 is SVGAGI. The length of the CDR3 is 14 residues. V was clipped by 6 bases and J by 4 bases, with 16 bases between them. The CDR3 sequence is CASSQQGRVYEQYF. The CDR3 DNA reads as TGTGCCAGCAGCCAGCAGGGGAGGGTGTACGAGCAGTACTTC.

The rearrangement uses TRBV28 and TRBJ1-5; D may be TRBD1 (6 bases). CDR3 size: 16 residues. Trimming pared 7 bases from V and 3 bases from J, leaving 19 bases between. From germline, CDR1 is MDHEN and CDR2 SYDVKM. The CDR3 protein is CASIPTDRGSNQPQHF. As DNA, the CDR3 is TGTGCCAGCATTCCGACTGATAGGGGGTCCAATCAGCCCCAGCATTTT.

This clone was picked up one time. CDR3 sequence reads: CASSLENSNEKLFF. CDR3 nucleotides: TGTGCCAGCAGTTTAGAAAATTCCAATGAAAAACTGTTTTTT. The chain links TRBV28 to TRBJ1-4, with unresolved D. V was cut by 2 bases and J by 5 bases, with 9 bases left in between. The CDR3 has 14 amino acids. The germline V gene encodes CDR1 MDHEN and CDR2 SYDVKM.

This sequence joins TRBV4-3 and TRBJ1-3; D remains unclear. The CDR3 spans 13 residues. Germline CDR1 and CDR2: LGHNA and YSLEER. V lost 1 base and J 7 bases, leaving 8 bases between the germline ends. CDR3 sequence reads: CASSQVEGNTIYF. The CDR3 DNA reads TGCGCCAGCAGCCAAGTAGAGGGTAACACCATATATTTT.